A single TCR beta chain is shown here with its context. Its antigen is not known. The data were obtained in a study of cytomegalovirus exposure and HLA in healthy donors. Study results and limitations: A few chains tied to CMV proved CMV antigen-specific in vitro.

The ends were cut back, 1 base at V and 7 bases at J, with 16 bases in the middle. CDR1 is SGHDN and CDR2 is FVKESK in the germline V gene. This CDR3 region has 15 residues. In the PCR, 60 Vbeta and 13 Jbeta primers were used. The table came from immunoSEQ multiplex PCR; TCRdb's copy has only in-frame clones and leaves some out. The table lists about 130,000 clones, 81% of them singletons. The chain combines TRBV14 with TRBJ1-2, with D perhaps matching TRBD1 (6 bases). Sequencing was carried out using PBMCs. This TCR was recovered from a man younger than 30 in good health and CMV-seronegative. The CDR3 protein is CASSQVQGSFGGYTF. The CDR3 bases are TGTGCCAGCAGCCAAGTTCAGGGGAGCTTCGGTGGCTACACCTTC.